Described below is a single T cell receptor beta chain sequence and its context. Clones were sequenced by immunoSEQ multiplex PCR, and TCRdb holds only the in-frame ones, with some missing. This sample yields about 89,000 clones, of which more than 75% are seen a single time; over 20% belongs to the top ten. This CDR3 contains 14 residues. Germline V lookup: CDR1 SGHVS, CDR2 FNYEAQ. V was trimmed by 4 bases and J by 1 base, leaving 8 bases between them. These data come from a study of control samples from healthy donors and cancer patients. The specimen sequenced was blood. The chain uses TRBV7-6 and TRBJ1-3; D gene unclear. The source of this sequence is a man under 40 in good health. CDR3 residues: CASSSGISGNTIYF. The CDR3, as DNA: TGTGCCAGCAGCTCCGGGATATCTGGAAACACCATATATTTT.